This record covers a single T cell receptor beta chain. The time point here: pretreatment peripheral blood. These data originate in a study of PD-L1 blockade in urothelial cancer. CDR1 and CDR2 (germline): SGHRS, YFSETQ. The length of the CDR3 is 14 residues. V was pared by 4 bases and J by 5 bases, with 8 bases of the junction left unmatched. Clones were read by immunoSEQ multiplex PCR, and TCRdb kept only the in-frame ones, dropping some. The sample yields fewer than 50,000 clones, about 81% seen once. V is TRBV5-1 and J is TRBJ1-1, with TRBD1 matching 7 bases. Sequenced material: PBMCs, taken around atezolizumab (anti-PD-L1) treatment. The clonotype was recovered from a man between 65 and 85 years old with urothelial cancer. The CDR3 DNA reads TGCGCCAGCAGCCACGAGACAGGGAGGACTGAAGCTTTCTTT. Its protein product is CASSHETGRTEAFF.